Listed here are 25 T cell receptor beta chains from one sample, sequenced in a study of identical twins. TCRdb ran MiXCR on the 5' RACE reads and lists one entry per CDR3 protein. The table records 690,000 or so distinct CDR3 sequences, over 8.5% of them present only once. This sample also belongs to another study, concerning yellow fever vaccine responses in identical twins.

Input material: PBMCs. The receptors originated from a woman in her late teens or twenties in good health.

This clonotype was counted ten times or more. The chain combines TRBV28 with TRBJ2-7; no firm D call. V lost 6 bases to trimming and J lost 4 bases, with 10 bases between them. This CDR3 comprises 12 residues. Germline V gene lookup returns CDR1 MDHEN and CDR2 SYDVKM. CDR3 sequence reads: CASSTAGYEQYF. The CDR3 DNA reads TGTGCCAGCAGCACAGCAGGATACGAGCAGTACTTC.

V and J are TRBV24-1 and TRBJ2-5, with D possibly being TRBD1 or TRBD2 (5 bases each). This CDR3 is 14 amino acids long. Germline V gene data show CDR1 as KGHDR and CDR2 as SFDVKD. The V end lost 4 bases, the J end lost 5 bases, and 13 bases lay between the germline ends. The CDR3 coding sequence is TGTGCCACCAGTGACCCGGGACGTCCGGAGACCCAGTACTTC. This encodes CATSDPGRPETQYF.

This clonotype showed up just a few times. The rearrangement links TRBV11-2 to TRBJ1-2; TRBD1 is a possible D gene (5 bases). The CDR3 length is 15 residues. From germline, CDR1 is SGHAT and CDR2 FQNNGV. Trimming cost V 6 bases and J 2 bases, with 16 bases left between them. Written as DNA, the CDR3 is TGTGCCAGCAGAATACAGGCGAGGGAGAACTATGGCTACACCTTC. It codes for CASRIQARENYGYTF.

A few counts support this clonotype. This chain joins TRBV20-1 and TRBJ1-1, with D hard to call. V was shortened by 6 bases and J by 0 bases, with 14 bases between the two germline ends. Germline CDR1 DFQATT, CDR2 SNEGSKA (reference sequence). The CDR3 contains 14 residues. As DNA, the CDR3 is TGCAGTGCCGTCTTGATGCCGGTGAACACTGAAGCTTTCTTT. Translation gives CSAVLMPVNTEAFF.

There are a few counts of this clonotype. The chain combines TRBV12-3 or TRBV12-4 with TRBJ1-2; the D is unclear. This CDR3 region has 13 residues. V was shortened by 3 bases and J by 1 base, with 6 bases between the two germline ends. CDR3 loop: CASSLGFNYGYTF. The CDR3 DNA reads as TGTGCCAGCAGTTTGGGCTTTAACTATGGCTACACCTTC.

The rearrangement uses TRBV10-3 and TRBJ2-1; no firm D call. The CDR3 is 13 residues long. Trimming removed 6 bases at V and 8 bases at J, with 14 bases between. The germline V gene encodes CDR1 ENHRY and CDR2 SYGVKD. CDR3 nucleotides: TGTGCCATCAGACCCCCCGGTTTCGATGAGCAGTTCTTC. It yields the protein CAIRPPGFDEQFF.

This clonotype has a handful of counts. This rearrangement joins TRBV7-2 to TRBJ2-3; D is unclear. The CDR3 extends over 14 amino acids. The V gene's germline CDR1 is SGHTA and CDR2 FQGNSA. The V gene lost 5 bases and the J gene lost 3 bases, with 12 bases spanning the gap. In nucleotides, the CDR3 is TGTGCCAGCAGCCTAACGACACCTACAGATACGCAGTATTTT. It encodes CASSLTTPTDTQYF. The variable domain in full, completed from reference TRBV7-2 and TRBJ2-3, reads GAGVSQSPSNKVTEKGKDVELRCDPISGHTALYWYRQSLGQGLEFLIYFQGNSAPDKSGLPSDRFSAERTGGSVSTLTIQRTQQEDSAVYLCASSLTTPTDTQYFGPGTRLTVL.

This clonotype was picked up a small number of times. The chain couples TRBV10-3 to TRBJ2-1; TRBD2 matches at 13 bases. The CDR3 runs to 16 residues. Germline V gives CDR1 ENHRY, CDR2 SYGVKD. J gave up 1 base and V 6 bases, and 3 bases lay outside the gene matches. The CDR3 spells CAISQLAGGSYNEQFF. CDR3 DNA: TGTGCCATCAGCCAACTAGCGGGAGGGTCCTACAATGAGCAGTTCTTC.

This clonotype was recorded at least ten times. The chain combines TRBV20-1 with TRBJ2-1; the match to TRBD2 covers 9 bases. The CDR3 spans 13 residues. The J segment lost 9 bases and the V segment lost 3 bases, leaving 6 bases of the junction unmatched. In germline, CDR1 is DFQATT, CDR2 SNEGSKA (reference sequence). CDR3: CSARVAGVLEQFF. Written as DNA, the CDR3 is TGCAGTGCTAGGGTAGCGGGAGTACTTGAGCAGTTCTTC.

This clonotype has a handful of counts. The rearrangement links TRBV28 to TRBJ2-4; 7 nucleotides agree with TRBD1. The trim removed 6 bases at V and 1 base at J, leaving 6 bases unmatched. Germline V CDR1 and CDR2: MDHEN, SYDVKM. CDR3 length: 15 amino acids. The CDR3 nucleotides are TGTGCCAGCAGCCAGGGGACAGTGGCCAAAAACATTCAGTACTTC. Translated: CASSQGTVAKNIQYF.

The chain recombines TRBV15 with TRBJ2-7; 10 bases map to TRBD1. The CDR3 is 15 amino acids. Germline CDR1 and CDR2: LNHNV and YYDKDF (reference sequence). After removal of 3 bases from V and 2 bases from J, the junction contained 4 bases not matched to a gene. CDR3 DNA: TGTGCCACCAGCAGCGACAGGGGGCCCACCTACGAGCAGTACTTC. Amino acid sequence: CATSSDRGPTYEQYF.

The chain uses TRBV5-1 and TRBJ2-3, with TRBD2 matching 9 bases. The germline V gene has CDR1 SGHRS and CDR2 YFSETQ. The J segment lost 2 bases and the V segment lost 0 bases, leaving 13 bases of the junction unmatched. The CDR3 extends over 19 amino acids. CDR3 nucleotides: TGCGCCAGCAGCTTGGGGATCCTCGGGCTAGCGGGGTTCACAGATACGCAGTATTTT. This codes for CASSLGILGLAGFTDTQYF.

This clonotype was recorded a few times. In nucleotides, the CDR3 is TGCGCCAGCAGCCAGGGTACGGGGACAGGGGCAGGGCAGTACTTC. This sequence encodes CASSQGTGTGAGQYF. This sequence joins TRBV4-1 and TRBJ2-7; TRBD1 matches at 10 bases. Trimming removed 3 bases from V and 9 bases from J; junction bases left unmatched: 11. This CDR3 has 15 amino acids. Germline V gene data show CDR1 as MGHRA and CDR2 as YSYEKL.

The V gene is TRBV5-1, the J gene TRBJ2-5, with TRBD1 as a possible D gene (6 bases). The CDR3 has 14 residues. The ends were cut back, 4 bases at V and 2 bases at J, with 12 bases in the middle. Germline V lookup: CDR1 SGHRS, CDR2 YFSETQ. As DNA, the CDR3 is TGCGCCAGCAGCCCAAGGGGGATTCAAGAGACCCAGTACTTC. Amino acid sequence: CASSPRGIQETQYF.

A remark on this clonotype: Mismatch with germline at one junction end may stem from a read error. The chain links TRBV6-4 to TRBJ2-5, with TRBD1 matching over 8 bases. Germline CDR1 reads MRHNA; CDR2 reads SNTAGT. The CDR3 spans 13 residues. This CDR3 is CASSHSGGETQYF. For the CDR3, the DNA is TGTGCCAGCAGTCACTCAGGGGGCGAGACCCAGTACTTC.

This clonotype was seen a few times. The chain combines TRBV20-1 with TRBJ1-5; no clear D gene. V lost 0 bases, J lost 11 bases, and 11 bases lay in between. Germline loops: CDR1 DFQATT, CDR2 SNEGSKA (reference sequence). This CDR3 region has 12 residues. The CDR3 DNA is TGCAGTGCTAGAGAGGGGATCGGGACCCAGCATTTT. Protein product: CSAREGIGTQHF.

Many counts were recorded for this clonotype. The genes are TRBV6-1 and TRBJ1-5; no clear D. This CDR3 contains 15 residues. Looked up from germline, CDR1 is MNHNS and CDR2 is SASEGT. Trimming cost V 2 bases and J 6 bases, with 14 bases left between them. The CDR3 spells CASSELGITLQPQHF. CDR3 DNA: TGTGCCAGCAGTGAACTGGGGATAACCCTTCAGCCCCAGCATTTT.

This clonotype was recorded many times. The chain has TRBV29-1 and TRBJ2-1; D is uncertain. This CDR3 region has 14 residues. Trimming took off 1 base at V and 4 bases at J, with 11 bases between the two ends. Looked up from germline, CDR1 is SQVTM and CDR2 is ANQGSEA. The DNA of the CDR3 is TGCAGCGTTGAAGGCGGACGGCGGTACAATGAGCAGTTCTTC. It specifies CSVEGGRRYNEQFF.

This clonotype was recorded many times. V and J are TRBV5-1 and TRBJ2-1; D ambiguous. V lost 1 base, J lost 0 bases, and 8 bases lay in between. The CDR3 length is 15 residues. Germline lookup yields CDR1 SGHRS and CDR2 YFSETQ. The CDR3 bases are TGCGCCAGCAGCTTGTTGAGTTACTCCTACAATGAGCAGTTCTTC. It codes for CASSLLSYSYNEQFF.

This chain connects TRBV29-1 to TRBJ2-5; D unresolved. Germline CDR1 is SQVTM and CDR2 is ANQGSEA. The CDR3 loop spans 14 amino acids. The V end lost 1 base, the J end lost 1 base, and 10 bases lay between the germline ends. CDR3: CSVEGAVFQETQYF. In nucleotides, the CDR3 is TGCAGCGTTGAAGGGGCGGTGTTCCAAGAGACCCAGTACTTC.

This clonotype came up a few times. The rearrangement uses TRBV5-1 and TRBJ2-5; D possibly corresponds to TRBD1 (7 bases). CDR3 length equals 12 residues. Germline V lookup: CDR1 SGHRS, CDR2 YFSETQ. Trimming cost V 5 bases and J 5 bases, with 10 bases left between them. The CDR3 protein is CASRSGGETQYF. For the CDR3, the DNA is TGCGCCAGCAGATCAGGGGGGGAGACCCAGTACTTC.

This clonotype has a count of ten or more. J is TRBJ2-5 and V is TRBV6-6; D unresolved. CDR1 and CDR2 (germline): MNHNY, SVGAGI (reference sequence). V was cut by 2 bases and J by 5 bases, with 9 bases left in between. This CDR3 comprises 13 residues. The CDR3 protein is CASSYLEKETQYF. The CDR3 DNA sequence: TGTGCCAGCAGTTACCTCGAGAAGGAGACCCAGTACTTC.

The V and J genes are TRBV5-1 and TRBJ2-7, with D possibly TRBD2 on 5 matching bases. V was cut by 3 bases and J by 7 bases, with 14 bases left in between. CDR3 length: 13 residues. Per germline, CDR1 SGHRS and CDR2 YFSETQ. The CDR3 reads CASSWENRPEQYF. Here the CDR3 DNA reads TGCGCCAGCAGCTGGGAGAACAGACCGGAGCAGTACTTC. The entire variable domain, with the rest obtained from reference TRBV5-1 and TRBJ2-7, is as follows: KAGVTQTPRYLIKTRGQQVTLSCSPISGHRSVSWYQQTPGQGLQFLFEYFSETQRNKGNFPGRFSGRQFSNSRSEMNVSTLELGDSALYLCASSWENRPEQYFGPGTRLTVT.

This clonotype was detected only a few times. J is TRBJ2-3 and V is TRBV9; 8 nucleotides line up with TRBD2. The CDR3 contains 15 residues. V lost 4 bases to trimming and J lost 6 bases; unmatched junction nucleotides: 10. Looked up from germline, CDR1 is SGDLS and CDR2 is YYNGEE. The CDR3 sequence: CASSPNSGRRDTQYF. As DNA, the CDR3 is TGTGCCAGCAGCCCCAACAGCGGGAGAAGGGATACGCAGTATTTT.

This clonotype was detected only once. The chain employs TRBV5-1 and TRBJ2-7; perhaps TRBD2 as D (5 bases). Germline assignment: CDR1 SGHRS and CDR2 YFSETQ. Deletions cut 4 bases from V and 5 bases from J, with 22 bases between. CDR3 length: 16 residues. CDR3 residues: CASSQASALSGNEQYF. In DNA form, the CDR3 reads TGCGCCAGCAGCCAGGCCTCGGCCCTATCGGGGAACGAGCAGTACTTC.